The 8 T cell receptor beta chains reported below all come from one sample, sequenced in a study of T cells after yellow fever vaccination. TCRdb redid the calling of the 5' RACE reads with MiXCR, one entry per CDR3 protein. The sample yields under 300,000 distinct CDR3 sequences, less than 7.5% seen once. Source: CD4+ T cells sorted from PBMCs, taken on the day of the yellow fever booster vaccination. The receptors were gathered from a man under 40 who received the YFV17D yellow fever vaccine.

This clonotype was seen many times. The chain has TRBV7-2 and TRBJ1-2; TRBD1 agrees at 8 bases. V lost 8 bases and J lost 7; bases outside the gene matches: 12. The CDR3 totals 14 residues. Germline V gene lookup returns CDR1 SGHTA and CDR2 FQGNSA. CDR3: CASLAQGAVGGYTF. CDR3 in DNA: TGTGCCAGCCTCGCCCAGGGGGCTGTGGGTGGCTACACCTTC.

This clonotype showed up just a few times. The chain links TRBV7-2 to TRBJ2-7, with 9 bases matching TRBD2. The CDR3 covers 14 residues. CDR1 is SGHTA, CDR2 FQGNSA, per germline. V shed 7 bases and J 7 bases; nucleotides not matched to a gene: 11. In nucleotides, the CDR3 is TGTGCCAGCACCCAAGCGGGAGGAGGGAGGGAGCAGTACTTC. Translation: CASTQAGGGREQYF.

The sample holds many counts of this clonotype. The V call is TRBV12-3 or TRBV12-4, the J call TRBJ2-2; no firm D call. The CDR3 has 15 amino acids. The germline V and J ends were trimmed by 4 bases and 1 base, with 10 bases remaining between them. DNA for the CDR3: TGTGCCAGCAGTTATACTACTTTGAACACCGGGGAGCTGTTTTTT. Protein sequence: CASSYTTLNTGELFF.

The rearrangement joins TRBV7-9 to TRBJ2-5, with TRBD2 matching over 9 bases. The germline gives CDR1 SEHNR, CDR2 FQNEAQ (reference sequence). V trimming: 5 bases; J trimming: 4 bases; junction bases outside the gene matches: 5. CDR3 length: 14 residues. The CDR3: CASSPSGASETQYF. The CDR3 DNA reads as TGTGCCAGCAGCCCTAGCGGGGCCTCAGAGACCCAGTACTTC.

V is TRBV6-1 and J is TRBJ1-1; 7 nucleotides match TRBD1. This CDR3 comprises 13 residues. Trimming cost V 6 bases and J 10 bases; bases outside gene matches: 11. Germline V gene data show CDR1 as MNHNS and CDR2 as SASEGT. CDR3 nucleotides: TGTGCCAGCAGGCAGCCCGGGACAGCTGTAGCTTTCTTT. Its protein product is CASRQPGTAVAFF.

This clonotype was seen only a few times. The chain is built from TRBV15 and TRBJ2-1, with 11 bases identical to TRBD2. Germline CDR1 reads LNHNV; CDR2 reads YYDKDF (reference sequence). The CDR3 spans 19 residues. V lost 2 bases to trimming and J lost 7 bases; unmatched junction nucleotides: 16. DNA of the CDR3: TGTGCCACCAGCAGAAGACAGGGTTCTAGCGGGAGGAGGGGGAATGAGCAGTTCTTC. It yields the protein CATSRRQGSSGRRGNEQFF.

This clonotype was seen a handful of times. The chain recombines TRBV4-3 with TRBJ2-1, with TRBD2 matching over 7 bases. Germline assignment: CDR1 LGHNA and CDR2 YSLEER. This CDR3 contains 15 residues. Unmatched junction bases numbered 14, after V lost 0 bases and J lost 15 bases. The CDR3 DNA is TGCGCCAGCAGCCAAGATCGACTAGCTCACCGGGTGATGTTCTTC. Translation gives CASSQDRLAHRVMFF.

This clonotype appeared many times. The rearrangement uses TRBV20-1 and TRBJ1-1, with unresolved D. Germline-derived CDR1 and CDR2 are DFQATT and SNEGSKA (reference sequence). Deletions cut 2 bases from V and 1 base from J, with 11 bases between. CDR3 length equals 14 residues. The CDR3 here is CSARIGSENTEAFF. In DNA form, the CDR3 reads TGCAGTGCTAGAATCGGGAGCGAGAACACTGAAGCTTTCTTT.